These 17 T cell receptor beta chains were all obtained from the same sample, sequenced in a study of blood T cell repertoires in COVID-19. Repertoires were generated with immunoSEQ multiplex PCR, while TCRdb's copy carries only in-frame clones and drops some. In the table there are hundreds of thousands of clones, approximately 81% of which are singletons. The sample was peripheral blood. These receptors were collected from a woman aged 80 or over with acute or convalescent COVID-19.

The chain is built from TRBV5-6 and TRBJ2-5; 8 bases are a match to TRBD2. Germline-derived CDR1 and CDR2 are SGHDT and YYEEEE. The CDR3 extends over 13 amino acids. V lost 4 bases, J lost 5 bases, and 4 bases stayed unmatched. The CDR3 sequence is CASSPGGRETQYF. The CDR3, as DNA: TGTGCCAGCAGCCCGGGGGGGCGGGAGACCCAGTACTTC.

This chain's CDR3 is CASRAQGIGYGYTF. For the CDR3, the DNA is TGTGCCAGCAGAGCACAGGGTATCGGCTATGGCTACACCTTC. The J gene is TRBJ1-2, the V gene TRBV6-5, with a weak D call TRBD1 (6 bases). The V end lost 6 bases, the J end lost 4 bases, and 15 bases lay between the germline ends. This CDR3 region has 14 residues. CDR1 and CDR2 from the germline V gene are MNHEY and SVGAGI.

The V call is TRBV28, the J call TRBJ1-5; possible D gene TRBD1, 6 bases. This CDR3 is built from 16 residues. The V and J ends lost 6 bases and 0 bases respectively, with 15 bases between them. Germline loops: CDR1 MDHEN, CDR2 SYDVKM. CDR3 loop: CASSLGQPYSNQPQHF. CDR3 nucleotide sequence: TGTGCCAGCAGCTTAGGACAGCCGTATAGCAATCAGCCCCAGCATTTT.

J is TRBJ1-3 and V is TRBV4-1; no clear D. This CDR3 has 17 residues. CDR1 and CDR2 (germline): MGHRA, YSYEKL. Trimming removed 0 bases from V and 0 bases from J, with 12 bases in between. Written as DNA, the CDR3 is TGCGCCAGCAGCCAAGATCAGGCCGTATTCTCTGGAAACACCATATATTTT. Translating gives CASSQDQAVFSGNTIYF.

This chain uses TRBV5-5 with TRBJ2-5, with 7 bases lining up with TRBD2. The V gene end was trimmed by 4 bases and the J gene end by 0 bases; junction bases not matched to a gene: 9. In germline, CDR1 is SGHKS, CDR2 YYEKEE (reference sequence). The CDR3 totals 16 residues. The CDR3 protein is CASSPGAAGHQETQYF. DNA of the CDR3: TGTGCCAGCAGCCCCGGGGCAGCGGGGCACCAAGAGACCCAGTACTTC.

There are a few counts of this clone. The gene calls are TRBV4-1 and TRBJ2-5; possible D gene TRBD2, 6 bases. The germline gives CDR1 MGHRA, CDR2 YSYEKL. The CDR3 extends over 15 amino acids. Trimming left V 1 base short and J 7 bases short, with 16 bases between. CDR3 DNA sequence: TGCGCCAGCAGCCAAGCGGAGGGCACCCGGCGGACCCAGTACTTC. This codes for CASSQAEGTRRTQYF.

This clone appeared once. The chain's CDR3 is CAISESWAGRDQPQHF. The CDR3 nucleotides are TGTGCCATCAGTGAGTCTTGGGCAGGGAGGGATCAGCCCCAGCATTTT. The V call is TRBV10-3, the J call TRBJ1-5, with D possibly being TRBD1 (5 bases). The V gene lost 0 bases and the J gene lost 5 bases, with 14 bases spanning the gap. Germline V gives CDR1 ENHRY, CDR2 SYGVKD. The length of the CDR3 is 16 residues.

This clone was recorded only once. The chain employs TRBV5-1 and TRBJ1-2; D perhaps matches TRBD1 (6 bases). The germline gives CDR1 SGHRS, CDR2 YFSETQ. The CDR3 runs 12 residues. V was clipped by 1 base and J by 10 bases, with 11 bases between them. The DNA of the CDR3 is TGCGCCAGCAGCTTGAGTGGGGGCCACTACACCTTC. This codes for CASSLSGGHYTF.

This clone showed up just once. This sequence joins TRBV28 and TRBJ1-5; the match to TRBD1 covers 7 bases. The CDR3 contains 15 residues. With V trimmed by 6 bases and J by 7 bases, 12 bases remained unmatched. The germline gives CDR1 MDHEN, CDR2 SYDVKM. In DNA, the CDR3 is TGTGCCAGCAGCCCCGGGAGAGGGGGCTACCAGCCCCAGCATTTT. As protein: CASSPGRGGYQPQHF.

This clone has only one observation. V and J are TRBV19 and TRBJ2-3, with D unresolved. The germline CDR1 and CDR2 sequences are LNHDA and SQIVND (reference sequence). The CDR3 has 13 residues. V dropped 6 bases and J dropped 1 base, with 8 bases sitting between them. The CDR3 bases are TGTGCCAGTAGAAAACTGGGCACAGATACGCAGTATTTT. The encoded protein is CASRKLGTDTQYF.

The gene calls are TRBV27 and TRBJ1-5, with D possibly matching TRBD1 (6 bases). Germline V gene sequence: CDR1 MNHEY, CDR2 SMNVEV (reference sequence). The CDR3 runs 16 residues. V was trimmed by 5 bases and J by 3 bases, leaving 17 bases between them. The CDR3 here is CASSPTGYRANQPQHF. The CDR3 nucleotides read TGTGCCAGCAGTCCAACAGGGTATCGTGCCAATCAGCCCCAGCATTTT.

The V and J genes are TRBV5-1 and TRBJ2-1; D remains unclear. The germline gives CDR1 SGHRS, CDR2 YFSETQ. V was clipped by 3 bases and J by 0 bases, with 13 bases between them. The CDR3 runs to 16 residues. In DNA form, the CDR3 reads TGCGCCAGCAGCTCGATCGCGCGGAGCTCCTACAATGAGCAGTTCTTC. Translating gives CASSSIARSSYNEQFF.

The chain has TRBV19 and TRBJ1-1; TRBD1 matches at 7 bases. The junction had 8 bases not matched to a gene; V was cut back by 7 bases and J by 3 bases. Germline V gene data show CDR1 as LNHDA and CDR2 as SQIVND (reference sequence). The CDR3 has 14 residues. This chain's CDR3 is CASKKRQGYTEAFF. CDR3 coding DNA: TGTGCCAGTAAAAAGCGACAGGGCTACACTGAAGCTTTCTTT.

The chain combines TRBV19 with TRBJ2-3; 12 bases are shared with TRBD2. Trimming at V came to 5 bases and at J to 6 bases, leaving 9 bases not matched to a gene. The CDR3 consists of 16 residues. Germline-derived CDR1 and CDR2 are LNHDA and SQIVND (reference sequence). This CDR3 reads CASSGRLAGVLDTQYF. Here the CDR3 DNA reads TGTGCCAGTAGTGGCAGACTAGCGGGAGTTCTTGATACGCAGTATTTT.

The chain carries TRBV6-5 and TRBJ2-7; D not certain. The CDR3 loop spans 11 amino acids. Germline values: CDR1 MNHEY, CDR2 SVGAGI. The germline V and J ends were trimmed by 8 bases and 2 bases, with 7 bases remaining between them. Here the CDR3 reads CASGPPYEQYF. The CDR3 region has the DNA TGTGCCAGCGGGCCCCCCTACGAGCAGTACTTC.

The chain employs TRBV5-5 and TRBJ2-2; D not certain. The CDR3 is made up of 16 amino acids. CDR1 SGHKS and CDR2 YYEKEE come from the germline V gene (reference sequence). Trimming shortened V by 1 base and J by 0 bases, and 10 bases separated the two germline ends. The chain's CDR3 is CASSLSIRANTGELFF. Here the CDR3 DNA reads TGTGCCAGCAGCTTGTCAATCCGGGCGAACACCGGGGAGCTGTTTTTT.

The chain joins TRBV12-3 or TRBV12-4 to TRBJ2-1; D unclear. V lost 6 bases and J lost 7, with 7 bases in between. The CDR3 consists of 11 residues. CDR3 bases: TGTGCCAGCAGGAGTTGGAATGAGCAGTTCTTC. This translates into CASRSWNEQFF.